These T cell receptor beta chains were read from a single sample in a study of blood T cell repertoires in COVID-19. TCRdb's table, derived via immunoSEQ multiplex PCR, lists solely in-frame clones and lacks some. The sample gives over 150,000 clones, 80% to 90% of which show up once; 0.85% to 1.2% is in the top ten. Sequencing was carried out using peripheral blood. Receptors originate from a man aged 35 to 55 with acute or convalescent COVID-19. Each CDR3 is given with its conserved first and last residue. D genes are given only for firm matches. Where a row states a size, it is once, few, many or the class of an expanded clone; other rows omit it.

j_gene,d_gene,abundance,v_gene,CDR3nt,CDR3aa
TRBJ1-2,TRBD1,.,TRBV5-4,TGTGCCAGCAGCCTGGGAGGACAGGGACCCTATGGCTACACCTTC,CASSLGGQGPYGYTF
TRBJ1-1,.,.,TRBV18,TGTGCCAGCTCACCACCAGGGGCTGGGGGGAGGACTGAAGCTTTCTTT,CASSPPGAGGRTEAFF
TRBJ2-3,TRBD2,.,TRBV4-2,TGTGCCAGCAGCCGCATATCGCCGGGACTAGCGGGACTCACAGATACGCAGTATTTT,CASSRISPGLAGLTDTQYF
TRBJ1-6,TRBD1,.,TRBV5-4,TGTGCCAGCAGCTTGGGGCAGGGGGGATGGAATTCACCCCTCCACTTT,CASSLGQGGWNSPLHF
TRBJ1-1,.,.,TRBV19,TGTGCCAGTAGTACCCTCCAGGGTGTCCGGAGCACTGAAGCTTTCTTT,CASSTLQGVRSTEAFF
TRBJ1-3,.,.,TRBV9,TGTGCCAGCAGCGTAGCGGCGGATCATTTCTCTGGAAACACCATATATTTT,CASSVAADHFSGNTIYF
TRBJ1-1,.,.,TRBV9,TGTGCCAGCAGCGTAGGATCCGGGGGCACTGAAGCTTTCTTT,CASSVGSGGTEAFF
TRBJ2-5,.,.,TRBV28,TGTGCCAGCTTCGGCCAAGAGACCCAGTACTTC,CASFGQETQYF
TRBJ1-2,TRBD1,.,TRBV14,TGTGCCAGCAGCCAAGATACAGGGGCCTATGGCTACACCTTC,CASSQDTGAYGYTF
TRBJ2-3,.,.,TRBV6-4,TGTGCCAGCAGCCGCGAGGGGGGGGCGATGGAGACGCAGTATTTT,CASSREGGAMETQYF
TRBJ1-6,TRBD1,.,TRBV5-1,TGCGCCAGCAGCCCTCTCCTCACAGGGGGCAGTTCACCCCTCCACTTT,CASSPLLTGGSSPLHF
TRBJ2-3,TRBD2,.,TRBV7-9,TGTGCCAGCAGCTTAGTTAGCGGGGCTAAGCAGGATACGCAGTATTTT,CASSLVSGAKQDTQYF
TRBJ1-5,.,.,TRBV24-1,TGTGCCACCAGTCTCGGGAATCAGCCCCAGCATTTT,CATSLGNQPQHF
TRBJ1-1,.,once,TRBV30,TGTGCCTGGAGTGTAGGGGTGCCCTCCTCTGAAGCTTTCTTT,CAWSVGVPSSEAFF
TRBJ2-7,.,few,TRBV11-3,TGTGCCAGCAGCATATCGGGCTACGAGCAGTACTTC,CASSISGYEQYF
TRBJ1-1,.,.,TRBV6-2/TRBV6-3,TGTGCCAGCAGTTACGTTGGAGCGAACACTGAAGCTTTCTTT,CASSYVGANTEAFF
TRBJ1-2,.,few,TRBV6-5,TGTGCCAGCAGTTACGGCAATAACTATGGCTACACCTTC,CASSYGNNYGYTF
TRBJ2-7,TRBD2,.,TRBV6-2/TRBV6-3,TGTGCCAGCAGTTCCCCGGGACTAGGAGCCGAGCAGTACTTC,CASSSPGLGAEQYF
TRBJ2-1,.,.,TRBV7-2,TGTGCCAGCAGCCGTACCTACAATGAGCAGTTCTTC,CASSRTYNEQFF
TRBJ1-5,TRBD1,.,TRBV5-1,TGCGCCAGCAGCACCGGGACAGGGGATCAGCCCCAGCATTTT,CASSTGTGDQPQHF
TRBJ2-4,TRBD2,.,TRBV30,TGTGCCTGGGGGGGGCTCGGACTAGCGGGGAACAACATTCAGTACTTC,CAWGGLGLAGNNIQYF
TRBJ1-4,TRBD1,few,TRBV6-5,TGTGCCAGCAGCCAACTGGGGACAGGGAATGAAAAACTGTTTTTT,CASSQLGTGNEKLFF
TRBJ2-7,.,.,TRBV12-3/TRBV12-4,TGTGCCAGCAGTTTCGGGGGTTCCTACGAGCAGTACTTC,CASSFGGSYEQYF
TRBJ2-3,TRBD2,.,TRBV5-1,TGCGCCAGCAGCTTGAGGCCGGGACTAATGATTTCTAGCACAGATACGCAGTATTTT,CASSLRPGLMISSTDTQYF
TRBJ2-1,.,few,TRBV19,TGTGCCAGTAGTGCCCTGGGGGCGCCCGTACAGTTCTTC,CASSALGAPVQFF
TRBJ1-5,.,.,TRBV4-1,TGCGCCAGCAGCCAAGATAGCCCGAGTGCCAATCAGCCCCAGCATTTT,CASSQDSPSANQPQHF
TRBJ2-7,TRBD2,.,TRBV5-1,TGCGCCAGCGGGGCGGGGGGGAGCTCCTACGAGCAGTACTTC,CASGAGGSSYEQYF
TRBJ2-2,TRBD1,.,TRBV24-1,TGTGCCACCAGTGATCCGGGACAGGTATCCGGGGAGCTGTTTTTT,CATSDPGQVSGELFF
TRBJ1-1,.,.,TRBV6-1,TGTGCCAGCAGTGAAGCTCGGGGCACTGAAGCTTTCTTT,CASSEARGTEAFF
TRBJ2-1,.,.,TRBV10-3,TGTGCCATCAGTGATAGATACAATGAGCAGTTCTTC,CAISDRYNEQFF
TRBJ2-1,.,.,TRBV6-4,TGTGCCAGCAGTGTATCCGGGACTTATGGCAATGAGCAGTTCTTC,CASSVSGTYGNEQFF
TRBJ2-1,.,.,TRBV5-4,TGTGCCAGCAGCTTGGATCTACAGGGAACCAATGAGCAGTTCTTC,CASSLDLQGTNEQFF
TRBJ1-1,.,.,TRBV23-1,TGCGCCAGCAGTCAATCTACCCCTAGGGGAAGGGCTTTCTTT,CASSQSTPRGRAFF
TRBJ1-2,TRBD1,once,TRBV4-2,TGTGCCAGCAGCCAAGCGCAAACCGGGACAGAGACCGGCTACACCTTC,CASSQAQTGTETGYTF
TRBJ1-1,.,.,TRBV4-1,TGCGCCAGCAGCCAGCGAAGGACAGAAACGAACACTGAAGCTTTCTTT,CASSQRRTETNTEAFF
TRBJ1-2,TRBD1,.,TRBV7-9,TGTGCCAGCAGTGGACAGGGGACCAATGGCTACACCTTC,CASSGQGTNGYTF
TRBJ2-5,.,.,TRBV18,TGTGCCAGCTCAAAGGGACAACTTGGGGAGACCCAGTACTTC,CASSKGQLGETQYF
TRBJ2-7,TRBD2,.,TRBV3-1/TRBV3-2,TGTGCCAGCAGCCACTCCAGGGAGAGCGGGGGGGATTACGAGCAGTACTTC,CASSHSRESGGDYEQYF
TRBJ2-2,.,.,TRBV4-3,TGCGCCAGCAGCCAAGGGTGGAGGAACACCGGGGAGCTGTTTTTT,CASSQGWRNTGELFF
TRBJ2-7,.,.,TRBV28,TGTGCCAGCAGTTACCGTTTACGGGCCTCACAGGGTCAGTACTTC,CASSYRLRASQGQYF
TRBJ1-4,.,.,TRBV6-1,TGTGCCAGCAGTGATATAGGGGCTGGTAATGAAAAACTGTTTTTT,CASSDIGAGNEKLFF
TRBJ2-1,.,.,TRBV3-1/TRBV3-2,TGTGCCAGCAGCCAAGTGCTGGGAGCGCAGTTCTTC,CASSQVLGAQFF
TRBJ2-3,.,.,TRBV7-9,TGTGCCAGCAGCTCGAGGAGGAGTAGCAGCACAGATACGCAGTATTTT,CASSSRRSSSTDTQYF
TRBJ2-5,.,.,TRBV2,TGTGCCAGCATGGAGGGGAACCAAGAGACCCAGTACTTC,CASMEGNQETQYF
TRBJ2-3,.,once,TRBV10-3,TGTGCCATCAGTGTGGCCGGGACACTGGGCACAGATACGCAGTATTTT,CAISVAGTLGTDTQYF
TRBJ1-1,TRBD1,.,TRBV20-1,TGCAGTGCTAGTCGTTGGGGACAGGGGACTGAAGCTTTCTTT,CSASRWGQGTEAFF
TRBJ1-4,.,once,TRBV4-2,TGTGCCAGCAGCCAGACATGGGGAGGTGAAAAACTGTTTTTT,CASSQTWGGEKLFF
TRBJ1-2,.,.,TRBV6-2/TRBV6-3,TGTGCCAGCAGTACAGTTCTGACAGCTAACTATGGCTACACCTTC,CASSTVLTANYGYTF
TRBJ2-2,.,once,TRBV24-1,TGTGCCACCAGTGATTCTCACACACCCACCGGGGAGCTGTTTTTT,CATSDSHTPTGELFF
TRBJ2-6,.,.,TRBV6-9,TGTGCCAGCGGGCCTATATCTGGGGCCAACGTCCTGACTTTC,CASGPISGANVLTF
TRBJ2-7,.,once,TRBV19,TGTGCCAGTAGGACTGGGGCGGCGAGTGAGCAGTACTTC,CASRTGAASEQYF
TRBJ1-1,.,.,TRBV20-1,TGCAGTGCTAGTTCCACAATGAACACTGAAGCTTTCTTT,CSASSTMNTEAFF
TRBJ2-2,TRBD2,.,TRBV5-4,TGTGCCAGCAGCCCGCAGAGCGGGGGGGCCAACACCGGGGAGCTGTTTTTT,CASSPQSGGANTGELFF